The source of this T cell receptor beta chain is a study of CD8 T cell repertoires and HIV-1 epitope variants. Study context: Twenty-five autologous and known Gag and Nef epitope variant peptides each stimulated T cells separately. Autologous T cell-negative cells served as antigen-presenting cells in equal numbers. Tested: three Gag epitope families, Nef HW9 and YT9. Controls were a CMV, EBV and flu pool, Ebola AY9, and no peptide.

A word on this clone: Its target is not known.

Profiling relied on immunoSEQ multiplex PCR, and the TCRdb table lists in-frame clones only, not all of them. The data hold about 4,700 clones, with 66% observed a single time. CDR3 length: 14 amino acids. Germline lookup yields CDR1 LNHDA and CDR2 SQIVND (reference sequence). V was trimmed by 7 bases and J by 7 bases, leaving 17 bases between them. This sequence originates from a male donor with HIV. Sequencing used cultured CD8+ T cells derived from PBMCs. This chain links TRBV19 with TRBJ2-1, with unresolved D. The CDR3 DNA follows: TGTGCCAGTACCCCCTCGTACTCTCAGAATGAGCAGTTCTTC. The encoded protein is CASTPSYSQNEQFF.